The 32 T cell receptor beta chains reported below all come from one sample, sequenced in a study of blood T cell repertoires in COVID-19 (dated by TCRdb to about 2020). Library generation was performed with the immunoSEQ multiplex PCR assay. TCRdb stores this immuneACCESS table with in-frame sequences only. Part of the clones is absent; in the studies checked, under half of the shortfall reflects unresolved V genes, and no reason is known for the rest. Across this sample there are some 87,000 clones, with approximately 78% seen only once. The ten largest clones add up to about 13% of the sample. Sequencing used peripheral blood. The source is a human donor in a cohort sampled during active COVID-19.

The rearrangement links TRBV5-5 to TRBJ1-5; 8 bases agree with TRBD1. CDR1 SGHKS and CDR2 YYEKEE come from the germline V gene (reference sequence). The CDR3 consists of 16 residues. V shed 0 bases and J 1 base; nucleotides not matched to a gene: 3. CDR3 loop: CASSLGQGFSNQPQHF. In DNA, the CDR3 is TGTGCCAGCAGCTTGGGACAGGGGTTCAGCAATCAGCCCCAGCATTTT.

V gene TRBV28 combines with J gene TRBJ1-5; D not resolved. Germline V gene data show CDR1 as MDHEN and CDR2 as SYDVKM. There are 14 residues in the CDR3. The V end lost 5 bases, the J end lost 1 base, and 9 bases lay between the germline ends. The CDR3 DNA reads as TGTGCCAGCAGTCCGACACGGAGCAATCAGCCCCAGCATTTT. Translating gives CASSPTRSNQPQHF.

V and J are TRBV7-8 and TRBJ1-5, with TRBD1 as a possible D gene (5 bases). This CDR3 region has 17 residues. The germline CDR1 and CDR2 sequences are SGHVS and FQNEAQ. Trimming removed 5 bases from V and 6 bases from J, with 23 bases in between. CDR3: CASSRWRGREIGQPQHF. CDR3 nucleotide sequence: TGTGCCAGCAGCCGATGGAGGGGTAGGGAAATAGGTCAGCCCCAGCATTTT.

CDR3 in DNA: TGTGCCTGGAGCCTCTCCTGGACAGGACAGATCGGCACTGAAGCTTTCTTT. This gives the protein CAWSLSWTGQIGTEAFF. The chain carries TRBV30 and TRBJ1-1; 7 bases map to TRBD1. Trimming removed 3 bases from V and 4 bases from J; junction bases left unmatched: 17. Germline CDR1 reads GTSNPN; CDR2 reads SVGIG (reference sequence). The CDR3 has 17 amino acids.

The chain links TRBV11-2 to TRBJ2-6; D ambiguous. The CDR3 sequence is 15 residues long. Germline V lookup: CDR1 SGHAT, CDR2 FQNNGV. The V and J ends lost 5 bases and 0 bases respectively, with 8 bases between them. The CDR3 sequence: CASSPGSSGANVLTF. In DNA form, the CDR3 reads TGTGCCAGCAGCCCTGGCAGCTCTGGGGCCAACGTCCTGACTTTC.

The CDR3 protein is CASSPNRGRSPLHF. In nucleotides, the CDR3 is TGTGCCAGCAGTCCCAACAGGGGGCGTTCACCCCTCCACTTT. The rearrangement links TRBV2 to TRBJ1-6; 9 bases agree with TRBD1. Germline values: CDR1 SNHLY, CDR2 FYNNEI. With 5 bases clipped from V and 9 bases from J, the junction kept 5 bases outside the gene matches. The CDR3 is 14 residues long.

The V call is TRBV5-6, the J call TRBJ1-1; a possible D gene is TRBD1 (5 bases). The CDR3 consists of 15 residues. Deletions cut 4 bases from V and 0 bases from J, with 13 bases between. Germline CDR1 reads SGHDT; CDR2 reads YYEEEE. The CDR3 loop reads CASSNRGGLNTEAFF. CDR3 nucleotides: TGTGCCAGCAGCAACCGGGGGGGTTTGAACACTGAAGCTTTCTTT.

In this sample, this clone turned up once. For the CDR3, the DNA is TGTGCCAGCGGACAGCTTAACTATGGCTACACCTTC. This translates into CASGQLNYGYTF. The chain links TRBV6-5 to TRBJ1-2; D might be TRBD1 (6 bases). In germline, CDR1 is MNHEY, CDR2 SVGAGI. Between the trimmed V and J ends, which lost 8 bases and 1 base, there was a span of 8 bases. The CDR3 sequence is 12 residues long.

The CDR3 is CASSGETGNTEAFF. DNA of the CDR3: TGTGCCAGCAGCGGGGAGACAGGGAACACTGAAGCTTTCTTT. The chain is built from TRBV3-1 (or the pseudogene TRBV3-2) and TRBJ1-1, with D tentatively TRBD1 (6 bases). V lost 5 bases to trimming and J lost 1 base, with 11 bases between them. There are 14 residues in the CDR3. CDR1 and CDR2 from the germline V gene are LGHDT and YNNKEL (reference sequence).

This clone was detected only a few times. The V gene is TRBV10-1, the J gene TRBJ2-7, with TRBD1 matching over 7 bases. The CDR3 spans 17 residues. After removal of 0 bases from V and 5 bases from J, the junction contained 13 bases not matched to a gene. Germline V gene data show CDR1 as WNHNN and CDR2 as SYGVQD (reference sequence). The CDR3 loop is CASSESLWTGEDHEQYF. The CDR3 DNA sequence: TGCGCCAGCAGTGAGTCTCTCTGGACAGGCGAGGACCACGAGCAGTACTTC.

The chain couples TRBV5-5 to TRBJ1-4, with 7 nucleotides matching TRBD1. The V gene's germline CDR1 is SGHKS and CDR2 YYEKEE (reference sequence). The length of the CDR3 is 16 residues. V was clipped by 4 bases and J by 5 bases; unmatched bases: 11. The CDR3 loop reads CASSLFRQGLNEKLFF. CDR3 nucleotides: TGTGCCAGCAGCCTCTTTCGACAGGGTTTAAATGAAAAACTGTTTTTT.

V is TRBV19 and J is TRBJ2-1, with 12 bases that match TRBD2. This CDR3 has 17 amino acids. CDR1 and CDR2 (germline): LNHDA, SQIVND (reference sequence). With V trimmed by 1 base and J by 0 bases, 1 base remained unmatched. In DNA form, the CDR3 reads TGTGCCAGTAGTATAGCTAGCGGGGGGGTCTCCTACAATGAGCAGTTCTTC. This codes for CASSIASGGVSYNEQFF. The entire variable domain, with the rest obtained from reference TRBV19 and TRBJ2-1, is as follows: DGGITQSPKYLFRKEGQNVTLSCEQNLNHDAMYWYRQDPGQGLRLIYYSQIVNDFQKGDIAEGYSVSREKKESFPLTVTSAQKNPTAFYLCASSIASGGVSYNEQFFGPGTRLTVL.

This clone was counted a few times. V usage is TRBV4-3 and J usage is TRBJ2-2; 11 bases match TRBD2. Trimming cost V 0 bases and J 9 bases; bases outside gene matches: 15. Germline values: CDR1 LGHNA, CDR2 YSLEER. CDR3 length: 19 amino acids. The CDR3 region is CASSQEGPSGGITRWELFF. The CDR3 nucleotides read TGCGCCAGCAGCCAAGAAGGCCCTAGCGGGGGGATCACGCGTTGGGAGCTGTTTTTT.

V usage is TRBV18 and J usage is TRBJ1-6; 8 bases are a match to TRBD1. The V gene's germline CDR1 is KGHSH and CDR2 LQKENI. The CDR3 contains 15 residues. J lost 6 bases, V lost 2 bases, and 3 bases had no gene match. The CDR3 protein is CASSPSTGGNSPLHF. Written as DNA, the CDR3 is TGTGCCAGCTCACCATCAACAGGGGGTAATTCACCCCTCCACTTT.

The chain couples TRBV2 to TRBJ2-7; D remains unclear. V gave up 8 bases and J gave up 2 bases, with 10 bases separating them. The CDR3 sequence is 12 residues long. Germline V CDR1 and CDR2: SNHLY, FYNNEI. The CDR3 DNA follows: TGTGCCAGCCGGTGGTTACCCTACGAGCAGTACTTC. This gives the protein CASRWLPYEQYF.

CDR3 loop: CASSLEGSGGETQYF. The CDR3 DNA sequence: TGTGCCAGCAGCTTGGAGGGTAGCGGGGGAGAGACCCAGTACTTC. This rearrangement joins TRBV5-5 to TRBJ2-5; 9 bases map to TRBD2. The CDR3 totals 15 residues. Trimming cost V 0 bases and J 4 bases; bases outside gene matches: 4. Germline loops: CDR1 SGHKS, CDR2 YYEKEE (reference sequence).

This clone was recorded once. The rearrangement links TRBV2 to TRBJ1-6; 7 nucleotides line up with TRBD1. The germline V gene has CDR1 SNHLY and CDR2 FYNNEI. The length of the CDR3 is 16 residues. With V trimmed by 2 bases and J by 10 bases, 11 bases remained unmatched. In DNA form, the CDR3 reads TGTGCCAGCAGTGAACGGGGTACAGGGGTTATCTCACCCCTCCACTTT. It encodes CASSERGTGVISPLHF.

The chain employs TRBV16 and TRBJ2-7; no clear D. The CDR3 runs to 13 residues. The V gene's germline CDR1 is KGHSY and CDR2 FQNENV. V was shortened by 0 bases and J by 6 bases, with 9 bases between the two germline ends. CDR3 loop: CASSQSSTGEQYF. The CDR3 DNA reads as TGTGCCAGCAGCCAATCCTCCACGGGCGAGCAGTACTTC.

The gene calls are TRBV7-2 and TRBJ1-1, with D possibly TRBD1 on 5 matching bases. The V gene's germline CDR1 is SGHTA and CDR2 FQGNSA. V dropped 1 base and J dropped 1 base, with 10 bases sitting between them. The CDR3 covers 15 residues. The CDR3 nucleotides read TGTGCCAGCAGCTTAGGGTTTCAGGGGAACACTGAAGCTTTCTTT. This codes for CASSLGFQGNTEAFF. The full variable domain, its missing parts supplied by reference TRBV7-2 and TRBJ1-1, is GAGVSQSPSNKVTEKGKDVELRCDPISGHTALYWYRQSLGQGLEFLIYFQGNSAPDKSGLPSDRFSAERTGGSVSTLTIQRTQQEDSAVYLCASSLGFQGNTEAFFGQGTRLTVV.

This clone was detected once. The chain employs TRBV6-5 and TRBJ1-4, with 7 bases identical to TRBD1. Germline CDR1 is MNHEY and CDR2 is SVGAGI. This CDR3 has 14 residues. Trimming cost V 5 bases and J 11 bases; bases outside gene matches: 11. The CDR3 DNA sequence: TGTGCCAGCAGTCTAAGGGACAGCGGACGTAAACTGTTTTTT. Protein product: CASSLRDSGRKLFF.

CDR3: CASSPTGRVQETQYF. The CDR3 region has the DNA TGTGCCAGCAGCCCTACCGGGCGGGTCCAAGAGACCCAGTACTTC. This chain joins TRBV7-3 and TRBJ2-5, with TRBD2 as a possible D gene (5 bases). The CDR3 length is 15 residues. Per germline, CDR1 SGHTA and CDR2 FQGTGA. V dropped 5 bases and J dropped 1 base, with 14 bases sitting between them.

This rearrangement joins TRBV7-2 to TRBJ2-3, with D possibly being TRBD2 (5 bases). Germline V gene sequence: CDR1 SGHTA, CDR2 FQGNSA. Deletions cut 1 base from V and 0 bases from J, with 11 bases between. The CDR3 covers 16 residues. The CDR3 nucleotides are TGTGCCAGCAGCTTAGTTGGCGGGTGGAGCACAGATACGCAGTATTTT. The encoded protein is CASSLVGGWSTDTQYF. Based on the CDR3 plus reference TRBV7-2 and TRBJ2-3, the full variable domain is GAGVSQSPSNKVTEKGKDVELRCDPISGHTALYWYRQSLGQGLEFLIYFQGNSAPDKSGLPSDRFSAERTGGSVSTLTIQRTQQEDSAVYLCASSLVGGWSTDTQYFGPGTRLTVL.

J is TRBJ2-7 and V is TRBV9; D perhaps matches TRBD1 (6 bases). The CDR3 is 14 amino acids. Germline values: CDR1 SGDLS, CDR2 YYNGEE. V lost 5 bases, J lost 4 bases, and 16 bases lay in between. The CDR3 sequence is CASSPSGTLYEQYF. The CDR3 nucleotides are TGTGCCAGCAGTCCATCCGGGACACTATACGAGCAGTACTTC.

The gene calls are TRBV18 and TRBJ1-3, with TRBD1 matching 8 bases. V was pared by 6 bases and J by 0 bases, with 13 bases of the junction left unmatched. Germline loops: CDR1 KGHSH, CDR2 LQKENI. This CDR3 has 18 residues. The CDR3 protein is CASSLRTGSLFSGNTIYF. The CDR3 coding sequence is TGTGCCAGCTCTCTACGGACAGGGTCGCTCTTCTCTGGAAACACCATATATTTT.

V usage is TRBV3-1 (or the pseudogene TRBV3-2) and J usage is TRBJ2-5; D not resolved. Germline V CDR1 and CDR2: LGHDT, YNNKEL (reference sequence). The ends were cut back, 4 bases at V and 5 bases at J, with 11 bases in the middle. The CDR3 is 13 amino acids. The CDR3 bases are TGTGCCAGCAGCCCTCAAGCCGTTGAGACCCAGTACTTC. Translation: CASSPQAVETQYF.

The genes are TRBV2 and TRBJ1-6, with no clear D. Trimming removed 8 bases from V and 12 bases from J, with 17 bases in between. CDR3 length equals 13 residues. The germline V gene encodes CDR1 SNHLY and CDR2 FYNNEI. The DNA for the CDR3 is TGTGCCAGCCTTGCACAGCGGTCGGGACCCCTCCACTTT. This codes for CASLAQRSGPLHF. Looking up the rest from reference TRBV2 and TRBJ1-6 gives the full variable domain: EPEVTQTPSHQVTQMGQEVILRCVPISNHLYFYWYRQILGQKVEFLVSFYNNEISEKSEIFDDQFSVERPDGSNFTLKIRSTKLEDSAMYFCASLAQRSGPLHFGNGTRLTVT.

The chain couples TRBV9 to TRBJ2-3; tentatively, D is TRBD1 (5 bases). CDR1 and CDR2 (germline): SGDLS, YYNGEE. The CDR3 length is 16 residues. V was cut by 0 bases and J by 0 bases, with 11 bases left in between. The CDR3 region is CASSVVPRTSTDTQYF. The CDR3 DNA reads TGTGCCAGCAGCGTAGTCCCCCGGACAAGCACAGATACGCAGTATTTT.

V and J are TRBV7-2 and TRBJ2-1; 10 nucleotides agree with TRBD2. Per germline, CDR1 SGHTA and CDR2 FQGNSA. This CDR3 has 14 amino acids. Losses at the gene ends were 6 bases for V and 4 bases for J; bases not matched to a gene: 3. As DNA, the CDR3 is TGTGCCAGCAGTCCGGGACTAGCGTACAATGAGCAGTTCTTC. Protein product: CASSPGLAYNEQFF.

V usage is TRBV5-5 and J usage is TRBJ2-1, with TRBD2 identical over 14 bases. Germline-derived CDR1 and CDR2 are SGHKS and YYEKEE (reference sequence). The CDR3 runs to 17 residues. V dropped 5 bases and J dropped 7; count of bases not matched to a gene: 11. CDR3 residues: CASRLMTSGGAGNEQFF. CDR3 nucleotide sequence: TGTGCCAGCAGACTAATGACTAGCGGGGGGGCGGGTAATGAGCAGTTCTTC.

This sequence joins TRBV3-1 (or the pseudogene TRBV3-2) and TRBJ1-4, with 9 positions matching TRBD1. The germline CDR1 and CDR2 sequences are LGHDT and YNNKEL (reference sequence). The CDR3 runs 14 residues. Trimming cost V 3 bases and J 5 bases; bases outside gene matches: 1. The DNA of the CDR3 is TGTGCCAGCAGCCAGACAGGGGGAAATGAAAAACTGTTTTTT. This sequence encodes CASSQTGGNEKLFF.

The chain uses TRBV5-1 and TRBJ1-4, with TRBD1 identical over 9 bases. V dropped 2 bases and J dropped 7; count of bases not matched to a gene: 9. Germline CDR1 and CDR2: SGHRS and YFSETQ. This CDR3 has 16 residues. CDR3 nucleotide sequence: TGCGCCAGCAGCTTCGACCCGGGACAGGGAGGTGAAAAACTGTTTTTT. This translates into CASSFDPGQGGEKLFF.

The chain combines TRBV5-1 with TRBJ2-7; tentatively, D is TRBD1 (6 bases). V was clipped by 2 bases and J by 4 bases, with 10 bases between them. CDR1 and CDR2 (germline): SGHRS, YFSETQ. This CDR3 spans 13 amino acids. The CDR3 loop reads CASSLTTGYEQYF. CDR3 sequence (DNA): TGCGCCAGCAGCTTAACGACAGGATACGAGCAGTACTTC.